This entry lists 8 T cell receptor beta chains sequenced from one sample in a study of shared clonotypes between healthy human individuals. Terminally differentiated effector memory CD45RA+ cells were left out of the naive CD8 fraction, which was CD45RO-negative and positively selected for CCR7. Only in-frame clones appear in the TCRdb table, and some are missing; sequencing was by immunoSEQ multiplex PCR. Among approximately 2,200,000 clones listed, about 93% were seen once. The specimen was naive CD8+ T cells from PBMCs. These receptors came from a man aged 18 to 30 in good health. Some clones in this sample may be carry-over from other donors' samples.

Comments on this clone: This CDR3 is also generated by other DNA sequences in the sample. The rearrangement joins TRBV4-1 to TRBJ2-7, with a tentative D call TRBD2 (7 bases). Per the germline V gene, CDR1 is MGHRA and CDR2 is YSYEKL. The length of the CDR3 is 11 residues. The V gene lost 8 bases and the J gene lost 4 bases, with 9 bases spanning the gap. CDR3 DNA sequence: TGCGCCAGCCGGGGGGCGTACGAGCAGTACTTC. Residues: CASRGAYEQYF.

The rearrangement links TRBV9 to TRBJ2-5; perhaps TRBD2 as D (5 bases). This CDR3 region has 15 residues. Germline V gene data show CDR1 as SGDLS and CDR2 as YYNGEE. V lost 0 bases to trimming and J lost 5 bases, with 14 bases between them. CDR3 loop: CASSVGLLARETQYF. CDR3 nucleotide sequence: TGTGCCAGCAGCGTAGGTCTCCTAGCACGGGAGACCCAGTACTTC.

This rearrangement joins TRBV4-1 to TRBJ2-7; D is perhaps TRBD1 (5 bases). V was shortened by 1 base and J by 1 base, with 11 bases between the two germline ends. CDR1 is MGHRA, CDR2 YSYEKL, per germline. The CDR3 covers 15 residues. CDR3 nucleotide sequence: TGCGCCAGCAGCCAAGTCCCAGGGATTTCCTACGAGCAGTACTTC. This sequence encodes CASSQVPGISYEQYF.

V gene TRBV5-6 combines with J gene TRBJ2-1; D may correspond to TRBD1 or TRBD2 (5 bases each). V was pared by 4 bases and J by 5 bases, with 16 bases between. The CDR3 covers 15 residues. The V gene's germline CDR1 is SGHDT and CDR2 YYEEEE. This CDR3 reads CASSPNPGPNNEQFF. CDR3 in DNA: TGTGCCAGCAGCCCTAACCCGGGACCTAACAATGAGCAGTTCTTC. The whole variable domain, filled in from reference TRBV5-6 and TRBJ2-1, reads DAGVTQSPTHLIKTRGQQVTLRCSPKSGHDTVSWYQQALGQGPQFIFQYYEEEERQRGNFPDRFSGHQFPNYSSELNVNALLLGDSALYLCASSPNPGPNNEQFFGPGTRLTVL.

This rearrangement joins TRBV30 to TRBJ1-4; possibly TRBD1 for D (5 bases). CDR1 and CDR2 (germline): GTSNPN, SVGIG (reference sequence). This CDR3 spans 15 amino acids. With 2 bases removed from V and 7 bases from J, the gap between germline ends came to 17 bases. The DNA of the CDR3 is TGTGCCTGGAGTCACCGGGACGCTAAGACTGAAAAACTGTTTTTT. Protein product: CAWSHRDAKTEKLFF.

To note about this clone: This specimen includes other DNA sequences encoding the same CDR3. The V call is TRBV27, the J call TRBJ2-7; D remains ambiguous. CDR3 length: 14 residues. The germline gives CDR1 MNHEY, CDR2 SMNVEV (reference sequence). V lost 2 bases, J lost 1 base, and 9 bases lay in between. The CDR3 bases are TGTGCCAGCAGTTTAAGTCGCCAGTCCTACGAGCAGTACTTC. This codes for CASSLSRQSYEQYF.

The rearrangement links TRBV7-9 to TRBJ2-5; 11 positions agree with TRBD2. After removal of 4 bases from V and 3 bases from J, the junction contained 7 bases not matched to a gene. The CDR3 totals 16 residues. CDR1 is SEHNR and CDR2 is FQNEAQ in the germline V gene (reference sequence). CDR3 amino acids: CASSYGTSGLKETQYF. The CDR3 bases are TGTGCCAGCAGCTACGGGACTAGCGGACTCAAAGAGACCCAGTACTTC.

V usage is TRBV11-3 and J usage is TRBJ2-4; 7 bases match TRBD2. Germline CDR1 SGHNT, CDR2 YENEEA. CDR3 length: 16 residues. After removal of 1 base from V and 0 bases from J, the junction contained 3 bases not matched to a gene. CDR3: CASSLVRGEAKNIQYF. CDR3 sequence (DNA): TGTGCCAGCAGCTTAGTACGGGGGGAAGCCAAAAACATTCAGTACTTC.